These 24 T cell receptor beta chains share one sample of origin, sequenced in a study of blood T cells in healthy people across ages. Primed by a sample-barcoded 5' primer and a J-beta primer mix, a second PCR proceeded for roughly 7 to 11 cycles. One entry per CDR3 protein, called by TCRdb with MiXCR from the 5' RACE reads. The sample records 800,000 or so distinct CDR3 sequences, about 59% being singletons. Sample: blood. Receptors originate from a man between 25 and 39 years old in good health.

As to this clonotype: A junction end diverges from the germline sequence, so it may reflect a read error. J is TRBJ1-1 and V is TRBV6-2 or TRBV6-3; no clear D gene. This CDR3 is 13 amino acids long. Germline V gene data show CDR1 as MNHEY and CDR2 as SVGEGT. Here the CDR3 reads CANSYSPSAEAFF. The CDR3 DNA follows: TGTGCCAACAGTTACTCTCCTAGCGCTGAAGCTTTCTTT.

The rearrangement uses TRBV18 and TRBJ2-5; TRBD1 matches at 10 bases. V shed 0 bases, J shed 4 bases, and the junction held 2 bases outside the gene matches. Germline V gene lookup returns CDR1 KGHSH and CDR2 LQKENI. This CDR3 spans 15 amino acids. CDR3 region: CASSPPDRGGETQYF. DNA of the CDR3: TGTGCCAGCTCACCACCGGACAGGGGGGGAGAGACCCAGTACTTC.

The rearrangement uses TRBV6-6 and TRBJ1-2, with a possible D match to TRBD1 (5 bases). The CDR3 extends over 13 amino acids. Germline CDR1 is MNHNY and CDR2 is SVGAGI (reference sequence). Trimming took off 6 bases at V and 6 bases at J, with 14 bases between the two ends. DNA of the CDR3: TGTGCCAGCAGCCACGGGGGGTCAGATGGCTACACCTTC. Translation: CASSHGGSDGYTF.

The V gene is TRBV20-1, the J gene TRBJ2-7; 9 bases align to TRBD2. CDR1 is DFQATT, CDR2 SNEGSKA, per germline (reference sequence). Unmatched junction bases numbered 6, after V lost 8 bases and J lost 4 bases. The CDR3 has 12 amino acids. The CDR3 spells CSQAGGPYEQYF. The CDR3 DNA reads TGCAGTCAAGCGGGGGGACCTTACGAGCAGTACTTC.

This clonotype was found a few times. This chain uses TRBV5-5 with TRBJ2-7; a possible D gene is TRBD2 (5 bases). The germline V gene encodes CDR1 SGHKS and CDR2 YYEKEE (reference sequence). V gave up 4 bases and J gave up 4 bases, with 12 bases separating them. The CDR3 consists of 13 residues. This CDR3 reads CASSTGGVYEQYF. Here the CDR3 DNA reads TGTGCCAGCAGCACCGGAGGTGTGTACGAGCAGTACTTC.

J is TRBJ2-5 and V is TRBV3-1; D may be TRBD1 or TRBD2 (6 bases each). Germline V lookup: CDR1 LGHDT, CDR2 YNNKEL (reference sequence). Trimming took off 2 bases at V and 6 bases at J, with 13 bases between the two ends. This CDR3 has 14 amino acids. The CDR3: CASSQRGPRQTQYF. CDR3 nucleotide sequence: TGTGCCAGCAGCCAACGGGGGCCGAGGCAGACCCAGTACTTC.

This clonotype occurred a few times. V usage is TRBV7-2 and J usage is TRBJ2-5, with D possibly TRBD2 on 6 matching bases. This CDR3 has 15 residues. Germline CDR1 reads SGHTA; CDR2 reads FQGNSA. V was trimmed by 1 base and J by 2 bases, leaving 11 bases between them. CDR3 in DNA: TGTGCCAGCAGCTTAGGAGGGACTCTACAAGAGACCCAGTACTTC. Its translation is CASSLGGTLQETQYF.

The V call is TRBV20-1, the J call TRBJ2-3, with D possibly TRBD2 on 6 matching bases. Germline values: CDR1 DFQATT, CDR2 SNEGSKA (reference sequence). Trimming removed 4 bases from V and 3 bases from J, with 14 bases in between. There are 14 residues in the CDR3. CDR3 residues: CSAMGGRVTDTQYF. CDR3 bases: TGCAGTGCTATGGGGGGTAGGGTTACAGATACGCAGTATTTT.

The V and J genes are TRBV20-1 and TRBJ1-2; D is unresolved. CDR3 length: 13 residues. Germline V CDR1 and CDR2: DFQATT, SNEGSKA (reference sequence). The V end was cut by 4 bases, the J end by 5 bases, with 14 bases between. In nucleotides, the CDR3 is TGCAGTGCTATAAGGACTGATCGGTATGGCTACACCTTC. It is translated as CSAIRTDRYGYTF.

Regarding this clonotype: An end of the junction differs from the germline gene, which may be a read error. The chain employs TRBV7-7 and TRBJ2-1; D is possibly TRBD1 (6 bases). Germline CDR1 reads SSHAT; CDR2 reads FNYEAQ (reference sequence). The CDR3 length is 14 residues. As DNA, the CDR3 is TGTGCTAGCAGCTTAGGAGAGGGGGTCGATGAGCAGTTCTTC. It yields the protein CASSLGEGVDEQFF.

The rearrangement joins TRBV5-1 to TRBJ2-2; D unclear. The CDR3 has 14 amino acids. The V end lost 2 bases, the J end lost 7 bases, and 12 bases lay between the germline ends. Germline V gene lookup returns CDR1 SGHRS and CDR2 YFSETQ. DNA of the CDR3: TGCGCCAGCAGCTTCGGACGAGGCGGCGGGGAGCTGTTTTTT. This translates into CASSFGRGGGELFF.

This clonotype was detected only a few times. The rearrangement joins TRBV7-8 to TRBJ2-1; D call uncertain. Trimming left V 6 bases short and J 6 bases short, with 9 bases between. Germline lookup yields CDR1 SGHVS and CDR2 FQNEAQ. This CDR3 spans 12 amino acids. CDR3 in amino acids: CASSFVSNEQFF. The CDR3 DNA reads TGTGCCAGCAGTTTTGTCTCCAATGAGCAGTTCTTC.

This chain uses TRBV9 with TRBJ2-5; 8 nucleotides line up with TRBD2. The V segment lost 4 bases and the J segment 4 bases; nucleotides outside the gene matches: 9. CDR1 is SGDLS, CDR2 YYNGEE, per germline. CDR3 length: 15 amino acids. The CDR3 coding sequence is TGTGCCAGCAGCCTGAACGTAGCGGGGAGAGAGACCCAGTACTTC. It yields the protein CASSLNVAGRETQYF.

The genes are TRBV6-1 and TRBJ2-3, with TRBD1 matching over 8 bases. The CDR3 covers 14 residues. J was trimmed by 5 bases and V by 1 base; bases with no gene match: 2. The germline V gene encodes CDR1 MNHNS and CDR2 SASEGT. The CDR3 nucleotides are TGTGCCAGCAGTGAAGGCGGGACAGGAGATACGCAGTATTTT. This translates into CASSEGGTGDTQYF.

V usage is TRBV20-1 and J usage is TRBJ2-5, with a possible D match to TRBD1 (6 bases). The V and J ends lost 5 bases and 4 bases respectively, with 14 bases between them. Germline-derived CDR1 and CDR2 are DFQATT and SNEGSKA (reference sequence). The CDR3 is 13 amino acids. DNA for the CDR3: TGCAGTGCTGTTACGCCAGGGGTAGAGACCCAGTACTTC. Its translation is CSAVTPGVETQYF.

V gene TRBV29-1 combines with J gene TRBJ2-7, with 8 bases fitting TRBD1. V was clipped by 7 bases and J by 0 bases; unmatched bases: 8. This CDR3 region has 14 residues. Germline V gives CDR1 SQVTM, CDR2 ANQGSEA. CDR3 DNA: TGCAGCGCAGGACAGGGACCGAGCTCCTACGAGCAGTACTTC. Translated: CSAGQGPSSYEQYF.

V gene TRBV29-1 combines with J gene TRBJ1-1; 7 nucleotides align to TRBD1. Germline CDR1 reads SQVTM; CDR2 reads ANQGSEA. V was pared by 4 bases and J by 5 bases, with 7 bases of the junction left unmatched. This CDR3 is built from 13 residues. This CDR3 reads CSVGQGGWTEAFF. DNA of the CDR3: TGCAGCGTTGGGCAGGGGGGTTGGACTGAAGCTTTCTTT.

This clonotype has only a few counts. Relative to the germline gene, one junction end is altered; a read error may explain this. The DNA for the CDR3 is TGTGCCAGCAGCCTACTTCGTGTGAGCGAGAACAAAGAGCAGTTCTTC. Protein sequence: CASSLLRVSENKEQFF. The genes are TRBV3-1 and TRBJ2-1; no clear D. Per the germline V gene, CDR1 is LGHDT and CDR2 is YNNKEL (reference sequence). The CDR3 sequence is 16 residues long.

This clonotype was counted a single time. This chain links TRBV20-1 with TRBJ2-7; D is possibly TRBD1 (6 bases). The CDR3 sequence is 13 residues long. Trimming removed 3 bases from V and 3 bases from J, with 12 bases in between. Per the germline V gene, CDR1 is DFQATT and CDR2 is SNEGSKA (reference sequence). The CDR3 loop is CSARPLGGYEQYF. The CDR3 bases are TGCAGTGCTAGGCCCTTAGGGGGCTACGAGCAGTACTTC.

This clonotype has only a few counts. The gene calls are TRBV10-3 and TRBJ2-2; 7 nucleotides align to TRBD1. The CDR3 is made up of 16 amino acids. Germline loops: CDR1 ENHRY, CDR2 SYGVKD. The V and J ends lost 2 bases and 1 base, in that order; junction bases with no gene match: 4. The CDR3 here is CAISEGWTGNTGELFF. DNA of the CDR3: TGTGCCATCAGTGAGGGATGGACAGGGAACACCGGGGAGCTGTTTTTT.

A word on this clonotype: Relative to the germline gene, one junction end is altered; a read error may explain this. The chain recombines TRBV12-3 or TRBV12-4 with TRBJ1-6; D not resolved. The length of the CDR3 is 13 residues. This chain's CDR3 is CASSLGGNPPLHF. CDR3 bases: TGTGCCAGCAGTTTAGGAGGTAATCCACCCCTCCACTTT.

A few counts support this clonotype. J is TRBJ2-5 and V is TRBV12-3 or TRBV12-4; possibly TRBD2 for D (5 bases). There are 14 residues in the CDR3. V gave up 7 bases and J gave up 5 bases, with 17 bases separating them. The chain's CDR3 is CASIRSGLGETQYF. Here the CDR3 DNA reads TGTGCCAGCATTCGGTCGGGGTTGGGGGAGACCCAGTACTTC.

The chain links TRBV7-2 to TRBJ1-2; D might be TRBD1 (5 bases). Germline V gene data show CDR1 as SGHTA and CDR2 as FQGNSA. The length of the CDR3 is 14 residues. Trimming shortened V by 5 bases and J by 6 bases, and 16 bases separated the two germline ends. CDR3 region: CASSPLGGSNGYTF. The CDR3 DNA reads TGTGCCAGCAGCCCCCTGGGGGGAAGTAATGGCTACACCTTC.

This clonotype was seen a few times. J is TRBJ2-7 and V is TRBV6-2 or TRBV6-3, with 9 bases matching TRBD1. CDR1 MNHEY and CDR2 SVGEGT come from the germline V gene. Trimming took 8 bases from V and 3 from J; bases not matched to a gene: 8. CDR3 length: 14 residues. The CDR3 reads CASRTGTGNYEQYF. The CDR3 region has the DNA TGTGCCAGCCGCACCGGGACAGGGAACTACGAGCAGTACTTC.